In its sample, the clone carrying this T cell receptor (beta chain) was seen a few times. Antigen specificity is unknown. Germline assignment: CDR1 LGHNA and CDR2 YNFKEQ. The length of the CDR3 is 15 residues. V was clipped by 5 bases and J by 2 bases, with 14 bases between them. These data originate in a study of blood T cells in healthy people across ages. Study results and caveats: Older age coincided with a roughly linear decline in TCR beta diversity per million T cells.

Sample-barcoded 5' priming and a J-beta primer mix drove a second PCR of about 7 to 11 cycles. MiXCR, run by TCRdb on the 5' RACE reads, gives a single entry per CDR3 protein. The sample shows about 1,400,000 distinct CDR3 sequences, approximately 60% of them seen only once. The TCR originated in a man between 18 and 35 years old in good health. The chain joins TRBV4-2 to TRBJ2-3; no firm D call. Sample: blood. The CDR3 loop is CASSAPGVVTDTQYF. DNA of the CDR3: TGTGCCAGCAGCGCCCCCGGCGTAGTCACAGATACGCAGTATTTT.